Listed here are 8 T cell receptor beta chains from one sample, sequenced in a study of beta chain features in type 1 diabetes. Study-wide results and limits: All four CD4+ subsets from Type 1 diabetes patients carried moderately but significantly shorter TCRB CDR3s.

Expressed TCRB transcripts got sequenced, as all isolated RNA was reverse transcribed. Using immunoSEQ multiplex PCR, the repertoire was profiled, and TCRdb retains in-frame clones only, with some absent. This table has more than 250,000 clones, around 21% appearing once. These receptors' targets are unknown. Input material: naive CD4+ T cells from blood. All receptors derive from a woman in her thirties or forties with type 1 diabetes.

The chain employs TRBV5-1 and TRBJ2-5, with TRBD2 identical over 8 bases. This CDR3 spans 15 amino acids. The trim removed 1 base at V and 4 bases at J, leaving 6 bases unmatched. The germline V gene has CDR1 SGHRS and CDR2 YFSETQ. This CDR3 reads CASSLSLAGGETQYF. For the CDR3, the DNA is TGCGCCAGCAGCTTGAGTCTAGCGGGCGGAGAGACCCAGTACTTC.

The J gene is TRBJ2-5, the V gene TRBV29-1; weak D call: TRBD2 (5 bases). The germline gives CDR1 SQVTM, CDR2 ANQGSEA. The CDR3 is 14 amino acids. Here the CDR3 DNA reads TGCACCGTAGTGGAGGTCCCCGGCCAAGAGACCCAGTACTTC. Translated: CTVVEVPGQETQYF.

The chain links TRBV10-3 to TRBJ2-3; no reliable D call. CDR1 is ENHRY and CDR2 is SYGVKD in the germline V gene. The CDR3 totals 14 residues. Between the trimmed V and J ends, which lost 0 bases and 3 bases, there was a span of 7 bases. This chain's CDR3 is CAISESTGTDTQYF. CDR3 nucleotides: TGTGCCATCAGTGAGTCGACCGGGACAGATACGCAGTATTTT.

This clone was seen a handful of times. This chain links TRBV25-1 with TRBJ2-5; D is unresolved. The CDR3 is made up of 14 amino acids. Trimming left V 1 base short and J 1 base short, with 7 bases between. The germline CDR1 and CDR2 sequences are MGHDK and SYGVNS. The CDR3 spells CASSEFSSQETQYF. The CDR3 DNA reads as TGTGCCAGCAGTGAATTTAGCAGCCAAGAGACCCAGTACTTC.

The V call is TRBV4-3, the J call TRBJ2-1; 11 nucleotides line up with TRBD2. Germline V gives CDR1 LGHNA, CDR2 YSLEER. After removal of 4 bases from V and 0 bases from J, the junction contained 5 bases not matched to a gene. The CDR3 is made up of 17 amino acids. DNA of the CDR3: TGCGCCAGCAGCCTAACGACTAGCGGGGTCTCCTACAATGAGCAGTTCTTC. It translates to CASSLTTSGVSYNEQFF.

This clone showed up just a few times. The chain carries TRBV7-9 and TRBJ2-1; D is uncertain. This CDR3 is 11 amino acids long. The ends were cut back, 0 bases at V and 10 bases at J, with 4 bases in the middle. Germline lookup yields CDR1 SEHNR and CDR2 FQNEAQ (reference sequence). The chain's CDR3 is CASSLAQEQFF. CDR3 nucleotides: TGTGCCAGCAGCTTAGCCCAGGAGCAGTTCTTC.

V gene TRBV18 combines with J gene TRBJ1-6, with D uncertain. The CDR3 contains 15 residues. V was trimmed by 2 bases and J by 7 bases, leaving 12 bases between them. Germline V gene sequence: CDR1 KGHSH, CDR2 LQKENI. CDR3 amino acids: CASSPREDLNSPLHF. Written as DNA, the CDR3 is TGTGCCAGCTCACCAAGGGAGGATCTAAATTCACCCCTCCACTTT.

This clone was recorded a few times. The chain has TRBV27 and TRBJ2-1, with 9 nucleotides matching TRBD1. The CDR3 contains 15 residues. Trimming took 4 bases from V and 3 from J; bases not matched to a gene: 4. Germline CDR1 and CDR2: MNHEY and SMNVEV (reference sequence). CDR3: CASSSTGQGYNEQFF. CDR3 nucleotides: TGTGCCAGCAGTTCCACGGGACAGGGCTACAATGAGCAGTTCTTC.